This T cell receptor beta chain was recorded in a study of blood T cell repertoires in COVID-19. About the research overall: Some COVID-19 samples were acute and others convalescent; all came from the United States, Italy and Spain. Sample material is recorded as cDNA or gDNA derived from T cells, B-cell-depleted T cells, or PBMCs.

Source study methods: Researchers report that nucleated cell counts were estimated from reference gene primer amplification. Data came from immunoSEQ multiplex PCR; TCRdb stores just in-frame clones and leaves some out. The DNA gave D and trimming, while V, J and clone size come from that table. The data contain 250,000 to 350,000 clones, about 89% of them singletons. In its sample, this clone was seen once. Material: peripheral blood. This sequence was found in a middle-aged woman who had recovered from COVID-19.

Written as DNA, the CDR3 is TGTGCCAGCAGCTTAGCCGCGCGGGAGGGCCACGGTGAGCAGTTCTTC. Translation gives CASSLAAREGHGEQFF. The gene calls are TRBV7-6 and TRBJ2-1; 9 nucleotides match TRBD2. CDR3 size: 16 residues. Trimming at V came to 0 bases and at J to 9 bases, leaving 9 bases not matched to a gene. CDR1 is SGHVS and CDR2 is FNYEAQ in the germline V gene.